This T cell receptor beta chain was recorded in a study of regulatory T cells in long-lasting Graves disease. This clonotype has a count of ten or more. Relying on iRepertoire HTBI primers and Arm-PCR of CDR3 regions, the team built TCR beta libraries. TCRdb itself ran the multiplex PCR reads through MiXCR, one entry per CDR3 protein. The sample includes over 500,000 distinct CDR3 sequences, 15% to 20% seen only once; the top ten take approximately 18%. Sample time point: newly diagnosed GD, antithyroid drugs for less than 3 months. The TCR library used RNA extracted from PBMCs. The data also belong to a second study, concerning T cells in Graves' hyperthyroidism and ophthalmopathy. That work adds: Stable Graves' hyperthyroidism denoted no ophthalmopathy progression over 18 months. Most thyroid clonotypes that were expanded above 0.001 also turned up in blood.

The origin of this receptor is a woman aged 25 to 39 with Graves disease. This specimen was peripheral blood mononuclear cells (PBMCs), taken at new diagnosis, from a patient treated with antithyroid drugs.

As DNA, the CDR3 is TGCAGTGCTAGTGGACAGGGGGCAAGCGATGAGCAGTTCTTC. It encodes CSASGQGASDEQFF. The chain combines TRBV20-1 with TRBJ2-1; 11 nucleotides match TRBD1. Germline V gives CDR1 DFQATT, CDR2 SNEGSKA (reference sequence). V shed 3 bases and J 8 bases; nucleotides not matched to a gene: 6. This CDR3 comprises 14 residues.